This entry lists 27 T cell receptor beta chains sequenced from one sample in a study of T cell responses to AZD1222 COVID-19 vaccine. Assay used: immunoSEQ multiplex PCR; TCRdb lists only in-frame clones, some missing. The sample gives over 70,000 clones, around 80% of which show up once; 27% is in the top ten. The sample here was peripheral blood, taken 28 days after the second dose of the MenACWY control vaccine. All receptors derive from an adult who received the MenACWY meningococcal vaccine as a control.

The chain uses TRBV18 and TRBJ2-3, with D perhaps TRBD1 (6 bases). V was shortened by 3 bases and J by 2 bases, with 18 bases between the two germline ends. The CDR3 consists of 17 residues. Germline values: CDR1 KGHSH, CDR2 LQKENI. The DNA of the CDR3 is TGTGCCAGCTCACCTCCTCCAGGGGAACTACCCACAGATACGCAGTATTTT. Amino acids: CASSPPPGELPTDTQYF.

The chain couples TRBV2 to TRBJ1-4; 9 positions match TRBD1. CDR3 length: 17 residues. CDR1 and CDR2 (germline): SNHLY, FYNNEI. The V segment lost 8 bases and the J segment 0 bases; nucleotides outside the gene matches: 10. The CDR3 region is CASGGPGQGPTNEKLFF. DNA for the CDR3: TGTGCCAGCGGGGGTCCGGGACAGGGTCCAACTAATGAAAAACTGTTTTTT.

The chain has TRBV4-1 and TRBJ2-3; a weak D match, TRBD2 (5 bases). Per the germline V gene, CDR1 is MGHRA and CDR2 is YSYEKL. The germline V and J ends were trimmed by 0 bases and 4 bases, with 26 bases remaining between them. CDR3 length: 20 residues. In DNA form, the CDR3 reads TGCGCCAGCAGCCAAGAAGTAGGAGGAAAGGGCCGCGTTAGTGCAGATACGCAGTATTTT. Translating it yields CASSQEVGGKGRVSADTQYF.

CDR3 in DNA: TGTGCCAGCAGCCCCCGGGGGGACTCTTATGGCTACACCTTC. This encodes CASSPRGDSYGYTF. V gene TRBV11-2 combines with J gene TRBJ1-2, with D possibly being TRBD1 (5 bases). Germline V gives CDR1 SGHAT, CDR2 FQNNGV. The ends were cut back, 5 bases at V and 5 bases at J, with 15 bases in the middle. This CDR3 region has 14 residues.

This sequence joins TRBV7-2 and TRBJ2-7; tentative D call: TRBD1 (5 bases). Trimming removed 5 bases from V and 3 bases from J, with 14 bases in between. Germline V CDR1 and CDR2: SGHTA, FQGNSA. This CDR3 comprises 14 residues. The CDR3, as DNA: TGTGCCAGCAGCCCCCAGGGTGGGGTCTACGAGCAGTACTTC. This encodes CASSPQGGVYEQYF.

This clone was observed a handful of times. This sequence joins TRBV12-5 and TRBJ2-1; D unresolved. Germline V lookup: CDR1 LGHNT, CDR2 FRNRAP. V gave up 4 bases and J gave up 7 bases, with 8 bases separating them. This CDR3 spans 12 amino acids. This CDR3 reads CASGWSMNEQFF. For the CDR3, the DNA is TGTGCTAGTGGTTGGTCGATGAATGAGCAGTTCTTC.

The chain carries TRBV6-5 and TRBJ2-7; possibly TRBD1 for D (5 bases). This CDR3 is built from 13 residues. Germline V gene data show CDR1 as MNHEY and CDR2 as SVGAGI. Trimming took 4 bases from V and 7 from J, leaving 14 bases between them. This CDR3 is CASSSSRVGEQYF. CDR3 DNA sequence: TGTGCCAGCAGTTCCTCCAGGGTGGGGGAGCAGTACTTC.

This chain connects TRBV7-8 to TRBJ1-4; D not resolved. Germline CDR1 and CDR2: SGHVS and FQNEAQ. The CDR3 totals 15 residues. Trimming removed 5 bases from V and 8 bases from J, with 18 bases in between. CDR3 sequence: CASSRLVGNAEKLFF. CDR3 coding DNA: TGTGCCAGCAGCCGCCTGGTAGGAAACGCGGAAAAACTGTTTTTT.

The V call is TRBV7-9, the J call TRBJ2-6; 8 bases align to TRBD1. Losses at the gene ends were 5 bases for V and 2 bases for J; bases not matched to a gene: 5. CDR1 SEHNR and CDR2 FQNEAQ come from the germline V gene (reference sequence). This CDR3 is built from 16 residues. CDR3 nucleotides: TGTGCCAGCAGCATCCAACAGGGGGCTGGGGCCAACGTCCTGACTTTC. Translated: CASSIQQGAGANVLTF.

The V gene is TRBV7-2, the J gene TRBJ1-1; no firm D call. The V end was cut by 0 bases, the J end by 1 base, with 6 bases between. The CDR3 runs to 14 residues. Germline V gene data show CDR1 as SGHTA and CDR2 as FQGNSA. CDR3 nucleotides: TGTGCCAGCAGCTTAGCTTTCCGGAACACTGAAGCTTTCTTT. Protein: CASSLAFRNTEAFF.

This clone was counted between two and nine times. The gene calls are TRBV4-3 and TRBJ2-3, with TRBD2 as a possible D gene (7 bases). The CDR3 loop spans 16 amino acids. Germline V CDR1 and CDR2: LGHNA, YSLEER. V shed 0 bases and J shed 1 base, with 11 bases lying between them. CDR3 DNA sequence: TGCGCCAGCAGCCAAGAGGGGGCGGGGGGCACAGATACGCAGTATTTT. It is translated as CASSQEGAGGTDTQYF.

This chain uses TRBV5-1 with TRBJ2-1; 7 nucleotides agree with TRBD1. This CDR3 region has 14 residues. The ends lost 4 bases at V and 3 bases at J; junction bases unmatched: 4. The germline V gene has CDR1 SGHRS and CDR2 YFSETQ. The CDR3 is CASSPQGIYNEQFF. CDR3 coding DNA: TGCGCCAGCAGCCCACAGGGGATCTACAATGAGCAGTTCTTC.

This chain joins TRBV24-1 and TRBJ2-1; TRBD2 matches at 10 bases. The V segment lost 3 bases and the J segment 6 bases; nucleotides outside the gene matches: 7. This CDR3 spans 16 amino acids. The V gene's germline CDR1 is KGHDR and CDR2 SFDVKD. CDR3 loop: CATSDPSGSPINEQFF. In nucleotides, the CDR3 is TGTGCCACCAGTGATCCTAGCGGGAGCCCGATCAATGAGCAGTTCTTC.

V is TRBV2 and J is TRBJ2-3; D not resolved. The length of the CDR3 is 13 residues. The germline V and J ends were trimmed by 2 bases and 3 bases, with 6 bases remaining between them. From germline, CDR1 is SNHLY and CDR2 FYNNEI. CDR3 nucleotide sequence: TGTGCCAGCAGTGAATGGGGTACAGATACGCAGTATTTT. Translating it yields CASSEWGTDTQYF.

This chain joins TRBV4-1 and TRBJ1-5, with 8 bases matching TRBD1. The CDR3 is made up of 15 amino acids. With 0 bases clipped from V and 9 bases from J, the junction kept 7 bases outside the gene matches. Germline V lookup: CDR1 MGHRA, CDR2 YSYEKL. As DNA, the CDR3 is TGCGCCAGCAGCCAAGAACAGGGGGGGAAGTGGCCCCAGCATTTT. Protein: CASSQEQGGKWPQHF.

This rearrangement joins TRBV4-1 to TRBJ2-1; a weak D match, TRBD2 (6 bases). V lost 4 bases, J lost 5 bases, and 15 bases lay in between. Germline loops: CDR1 MGHRA, CDR2 YSYEKL. This CDR3 spans 15 amino acids. The DNA for the CDR3 is TGCGCCAGCAGCCGCTTCGGGACTCCCAACAATGAGCAGTTCTTC. Encoded protein: CASSRFGTPNNEQFF.

The CDR3 nucleotides are TGTGCCAGCAGCTTGGGGGGGAACACTGAAGCTTTCTTT. It encodes CASSLGGNTEAFF. The chain couples TRBV5-4 to TRBJ1-1; D gene ambiguous. CDR1 and CDR2 (germline): SGHNT, YYREEE (reference sequence). The CDR3 runs to 13 residues. V dropped 0 bases and J dropped 1 base, with 4 bases sitting between them. The full variable domain, completed using reference TRBV5-4 and TRBJ1-1, is ETGVTQSPTHLIKTRGQQVTLRCSSQSGHNTVSWYQQALGQGPQFIFQYYREEENGRGNFPPRFSGLQFPNYSSELNVNALELDDSALYLCASSLGGNTEAFFGQGTRLTVV.

CDR3 coding DNA: TGCAGCGTTGAACTCCGACAAATACAGGGGGAAGCTTTCTTT. Its protein is CSVELRQIQGEAFF. The chain links TRBV29-1 to TRBJ1-1; 7 nucleotides line up with TRBD1. V was clipped by 2 bases and J by 8 bases; unmatched bases: 11. The CDR3 sequence is 14 residues long. Germline V gene sequence: CDR1 SQVTM, CDR2 ANQGSEA.

A note on this clone: A much larger clonotype is one base distant, so this may be a read error. The CDR3 sequence is CATSTTLNSGGETQYF. The CDR3 DNA follows: TGTGCCACCAGCACAACACTAAACTCCGGGGGGGAGACCCAGTACTTC. The genes are TRBV15 and TRBJ2-5; 7 bases fit TRBD2. V lost 4 bases and J lost 5; bases outside the gene matches: 13. CDR1 is LNHNV, CDR2 YYDKDF, per germline (reference sequence). This CDR3 has 16 amino acids.

V usage is TRBV27 and J usage is TRBJ2-6; D uncertain. V was clipped by 3 bases and J by 6 bases, with 18 bases between them. The CDR3 consists of 17 residues. Germline assignment: CDR1 MNHEY and CDR2 SMNVEV (reference sequence). The CDR3 nucleotides are TGTGCCAGCAGTTTTAATGACAATCTGGGGTTGGCCAACGTCCTGACTTTC. It codes for CASSFNDNLGLANVLTF.

The chain uses TRBV6-1 and TRBJ2-3, with D possibly matching TRBD1 (6 bases). Per germline, CDR1 MNHNS and CDR2 SASEGT. Trimming left V 1 base short and J 2 bases short, with 7 bases between. The CDR3 length is 14 residues. The CDR3 loop reads CASSEGTATDTQYF. DNA of the CDR3: TGTGCCAGCAGTGAAGGGACAGCCACAGATACGCAGTATTTT.

V and J are TRBV6-5 and TRBJ2-7; TRBD1 aligns across 8 bases. Germline lookup yields CDR1 MNHEY and CDR2 SVGAGI. V was clipped by 2 bases and J by 3 bases; unmatched bases: 6. This CDR3 has 15 amino acids. The CDR3 region is CASSYQGQVFYEQYF. The CDR3 DNA follows: TGTGCCAGCAGTTACCAGGGACAGGTCTTCTACGAGCAGTACTTC.

V gene TRBV18 combines with J gene TRBJ2-3; no reliable D call. Germline V gene sequence: CDR1 KGHSH, CDR2 LQKENI. The V end lost 2 bases, the J end lost 2 bases, and 5 bases lay between the germline ends. The CDR3 is made up of 13 amino acids. The CDR3 is CASSPGPTDTQYF. The CDR3 DNA reads as TGTGCCAGCTCACCAGGCCCCACAGATACGCAGTATTTT. Drawing the rest from reference TRBV18 and TRBJ2-3, the complete variable domain is NAGVMQNPRHLVRRRGQEARLRCSPMKGHSHVYWYRQLPEEGLKFMVYLQKENIIDESGMPKERFSAEFPKEGPSILRIQQVVRGDSAAYFCASSPGPTDTQYFGPGTRLTVL.

The gene calls are TRBV5-1 and TRBJ2-3, with D perhaps TRBD2 (5 bases). This CDR3 has 12 residues. In germline, CDR1 is SGHRS, CDR2 YFSETQ. The ends were cut back, 4 bases at V and 6 bases at J, with 9 bases in the middle. CDR3 DNA: TGCGCCAGCAGCCAGACGGGGGATACGCAGTATTTT. It yields the protein CASSQTGDTQYF.

The rearrangement uses TRBV6-5 and TRBJ1-1; 7 bases match TRBD1. CDR1 is MNHEY and CDR2 is SVGAGI in the germline V gene. The CDR3 extends over 13 amino acids. The V segment lost 6 bases and the J segment 5 bases; nucleotides outside the gene matches: 6. CDR3 protein: CASRYRGGTEAFF. The CDR3 bases are TGTGCCAGCAGGTACAGGGGCGGAACTGAAGCTTTCTTT.

CDR3 in DNA: TGTGCCAGTAGCCCTCTTCGAACCGGGGAGCTGTTTTTT. Its protein product is CASSPLRTGELFF. The chain links TRBV19 to TRBJ2-2; D ambiguous. Germline V lookup: CDR1 LNHDA, CDR2 SQIVND (reference sequence). The CDR3 covers 13 residues. V was pared by 6 bases and J by 5 bases, with 10 bases between.

The rearrangement joins TRBV6-5 to TRBJ1-1, with no clear D. Germline-derived CDR1 and CDR2 are MNHEY and SVGAGI. With 0 bases removed from V and 9 bases from J, the gap between germline ends came to 14 bases. The CDR3 consists of 14 residues. The CDR3 here is CASSYSRLGAQAFF. CDR3 nucleotides: TGTGCCAGCAGTTACTCGAGATTAGGCGCTCAAGCTTTCTTT.